The 27 T cell receptor beta chains reported below all come from one sample, sequenced in a study of T-cell memory formation after mild COVID-19 (dated by TCRdb to the early 2020s). Library preparation was by 5' RACE. The sequencing machine was an Illumina NovaSeq 6000. TCRdb ran its own pipeline on the public reads, namely fastp trimming at Q25 and MiXCR clone calling, and kept in-frame beta chains. Under each unique CDR3 protein, matching rows form one entry showing the most common genes and DNA. The sample data list fewer than 650,000 distinct CDR3 sequences, and approximately 15% of these were observed just once. The top ten clonotypes cover roughly 8% of the sample. Material for sequencing was PBMCs or a T cell subset sorted from them (not recorded which). Every receptor here comes from an adult woman who had mild COVID-19 (a few samples of this study predate the infection). The sample titles of this study are shuffled in the database, so cell type and time point are left out; the donor was told from shared clones.

The DNA for the CDR3 is TGTGCCAGCAGCTCCTCAGGGGGACGTGACACTGAAGCTTTCTTT. It codes for CASSSSGGRDTEAFF. This chain uses TRBV13 with TRBJ1-1, with 7 nucleotides matching TRBD1. The CDR3 spans 15 residues. Germline CDR1 and CDR2: PRHDT and FYEKMQ (reference sequence). V gave up 4 bases and J gave up 3 bases; unmatched junction bases: 8.

Ten or more counts support this clonotype. This chain links TRBV5-1 with TRBJ1-2; perhaps TRBD1 as D (6 bases). Germline V gene sequence: CDR1 SGHRS, CDR2 YFSETQ. V lost 0 bases and J 7 bases, leaving 7 bases between the germline ends. This CDR3 has 12 amino acids. DNA for the CDR3: TGCGCCAGCAGCTTGGAAGGGGGTGGCTACACCTTC. Amino acid sequence: CASSLEGGGYTF.

This clonotype was recorded a few times. This rearrangement joins TRBV7-3 to TRBJ2-1; 9 nucleotides match TRBD2. In germline, CDR1 is SGHTA, CDR2 FQGTGA. J was trimmed by 7 bases and V by 0 bases; bases with no gene match: 4. The CDR3 contains 15 residues. CDR3 DNA sequence: TGTGCCAGCAGCTTAACTGCGGGGGGGCTTAATGAGCAGTTCTTC. This encodes CASSLTAGGLNEQFF.

There are a few counts of this clonotype. The junction shows a germline mismatch at one end, possibly a read error. V gene TRBV7-9 combines with J gene TRBJ2-5, with D tentatively TRBD1 or TRBD2 (5 bases each). The CDR3 is made up of 17 amino acids. Germline values: CDR1 SEHNR, CDR2 FQNEAQ (reference sequence). The DNA of the CDR3 is TGTGACAGCAGCTTCAAGATTGACAAATCCGGGGCAGAGACCCAGTACTTC. It is translated as CDSSFKIDKSGAETQYF.

The gene calls are TRBV7-9 and TRBJ1-1; unclear D gene. Looked up from germline, CDR1 is SEHNR and CDR2 is FQNEAQ (reference sequence). The V and J ends lost 3 bases and 3 bases respectively, with 8 bases between them. CDR3 size: 13 residues. In DNA form, the CDR3 reads TGTGCCAGCAGCTTTAGGTTGGACACTGAAGCTTTCTTT. It is translated as CASSFRLDTEAFF.

The CDR3 region is CASSPFGGSTDTQYF. CDR3 DNA sequence: TGCGCCAGCAGCCCCTTTGGCGGTAGCACAGATACGCAGTATTTT. The V gene is TRBV4-3, the J gene TRBJ2-3, with D unresolved. This CDR3 has 15 amino acids. CDR1 LGHNA and CDR2 YSLEER come from the germline V gene. The V end lost 4 bases, the J end lost 0 bases, and 11 bases lay between the germline ends.

This clonotype was recorded many times. CDR3 in amino acids: CASSILTAGGNQPQHF. The CDR3 DNA follows: TGTGCCAGTAGTATATTAACGGCGGGGGGCAATCAGCCCCAGCATTTT. The rearrangement links TRBV19 to TRBJ1-5; weak D call: TRBD1 (5 bases). This CDR3 region has 16 residues. Germline V gene data show CDR1 as LNHDA and CDR2 as SQIVND (reference sequence). Between the trimmed V and J ends, which lost 2 bases and 2 bases, there was a span of 13 bases.

The V gene is TRBV5-5, the J gene TRBJ2-1, with TRBD2 matching over 9 bases. V lost 0 bases to trimming and J lost 15 bases; unmatched junction nucleotides: 10. Germline values: CDR1 SGHKS, CDR2 YYEKEE (reference sequence). The CDR3 is made up of 14 amino acids. CDR3 sequence reads: CASSLERSGGFPFF. DNA of the CDR3: TGTGCCAGCAGCTTGGAGAGGAGCGGGGGGTTTCCGTTCTTC.

The chain links TRBV5-1 to TRBJ1-4; TRBD1 agrees at 9 bases. This CDR3 is 14 amino acids long. The V segment lost 4 bases and the J segment 8 bases; nucleotides outside the gene matches: 6. Germline values: CDR1 SGHRS, CDR2 YFSETQ. The CDR3 reads CASSTDRGGEKLFF. The CDR3 DNA reads as TGCGCCAGCAGCACGGACAGGGGAGGAGAAAAACTGTTTTTT.

The chain combines TRBV28 with TRBJ2-7; D might be TRBD2 (6 bases). The V end lost 8 bases, the J end lost 3 bases, and 20 bases lay between the germline ends. Germline loops: CDR1 MDHEN, CDR2 SYDVKM. The CDR3 spans 15 residues. The CDR3 DNA is TGTGCCAGCGGAACGGGAGTACCCCCGCGCTACGAGCAGTACTTC. This codes for CASGTGVPPRYEQYF.

This sequence joins TRBV19 and TRBJ1-1, with 7 bases fitting TRBD1. Germline V gene lookup returns CDR1 LNHDA and CDR2 SQIVND (reference sequence). With V trimmed by 5 bases and J by 7 bases, 13 bases remained unmatched. This CDR3 has 15 residues. The CDR3 sequence: CASSATPKGQNEAFF. CDR3 bases: TGTGCCAGTAGTGCGACTCCGAAGGGACAGAATGAAGCTTTCTTT.

The chain is built from TRBV6-1 and TRBJ1-4; 9 bases fit TRBD1. This CDR3 has 14 residues. Germline V lookup: CDR1 MNHNS, CDR2 SASEGT. The ends lost 6 bases at V and 6 bases at J; junction bases unmatched: 5. CDR3 bases: TGTGCCAGCAGCCAGAGGGACAGGGATGAAAAACTGTTTTTT. Translated, it gives CASSQRDRDEKLFF.

This clonotype was seen more than once but under ten times. The chain uses TRBV7-8 and TRBJ2-7; TRBD1 is a possible D gene (6 bases). The V gene lost 5 bases and the J gene lost 5 bases, with 22 bases spanning the gap. Germline CDR1 reads SGHVS; CDR2 reads FQNEAQ. The CDR3 consists of 16 residues. CDR3 DNA: TGTGCCAGCAGCATTGGGGCAGGGGCCGGGATCCACGAGCAGTACTTC. Its translation is CASSIGAGAGIHEQYF.

This clonotype came up a few times. The J gene is TRBJ1-1, the V gene TRBV19; the D gene is possibly TRBD1 (5 bases). Germline loops: CDR1 LNHDA, CDR2 SQIVND (reference sequence). The V end lost 4 bases, the J end lost 4 bases, and 10 bases lay between the germline ends. The CDR3 length is 13 residues. In nucleotides, the CDR3 is TGTGCCAGTAGTACTCCAGGGTTCACTGAAGCTTTCTTT. Protein product: CASSTPGFTEAFF.

This sequence joins TRBV7-9 and TRBJ1-1; D uncertain. Germline V gene data show CDR1 as SEHNR and CDR2 as FQNEAQ (reference sequence). V was pared by 5 bases and J by 11 bases, with 15 bases between. This CDR3 contains 12 residues. CDR3 protein: CASSRADYKAFF. CDR3 DNA sequence: TGTGCCAGCAGCCGGGCCGACTACAAGGCTTTCTTT. The full variable domain, in which reference TRBV7-9 and TRBJ1-1 provide the parts outside the CDR3, is DTGVSQNPRHKITKRGQNVTFRCDPISEHNRLYWYRQTLGQGPEFLTYFQNEAQLEKSRLLSDRFSAERPKGSFSTLEIQRTEQGDSAMYLCASSRADYKAFFGQGTRLTVV.

In this sample, this clonotype turned up a few times. This chain connects TRBV7-2 to TRBJ1-2; D remains ambiguous. V was trimmed by 3 bases and J by 8 bases, leaving 10 bases between them. CDR1 and CDR2 from the germline V gene are SGHTA and FQGNSA. The CDR3 covers 12 residues. This CDR3 reads CASSFGPGGYTF. The DNA of the CDR3 is TGTGCCAGCAGCTTCGGGCCTGGGGGCTACACCTTC.

V and J are TRBV4-1 and TRBJ1-1; unclear D gene. V dropped 1 base and J dropped 6 bases, with 15 bases sitting between them. CDR3 length: 15 amino acids. Germline V CDR1 and CDR2: MGHRA, YSYEKL. The CDR3 region is CASSQVSSRYSEAFF. The CDR3 region has the DNA TGCGCCAGCAGCCAAGTTTCCAGCCGGTACTCTGAAGCTTTCTTT.

This clonotype has more than one count but fewer than ten. The gene calls are TRBV7-9 and TRBJ1-2, with D hard to call. Trimming shortened V by 2 bases and J by 6 bases, and 4 bases separated the two germline ends. This CDR3 is built from 11 residues. Per germline, CDR1 SEHNR and CDR2 FQNEAQ (reference sequence). The CDR3 DNA follows: TGTGCCAGCAGCTTAATGCATGGCTACACCTTC. Residues: CASSLMHGYTF.

This clonotype was recorded a few times. The chain is built from TRBV5-1 and TRBJ2-1; TRBD2 agrees at 8 bases. Germline V gene data show CDR1 as SGHRS and CDR2 as YFSETQ. CDR3 length: 14 residues. J lost 5 bases, V lost 5 bases, and 6 bases had no gene match. The CDR3 DNA sequence: TGCGCCAGCAGTTCTGGGACTAGGGACAATGAGCAGTTCTTC. Translated, it gives CASSSGTRDNEQFF. The entire variable domain, with the rest obtained from reference TRBV5-1 and TRBJ2-1, is as follows: KAGVTQTPRYLIKTRGQQVTLSCSPISGHRSVSWYQQTPGQGLQFLFEYFSETQRNKGNFPGRFSGRQFSNSRSEMNVSTLELGDSALYLCASSSGTRDNEQFFGPGTRLTVL.

The rearrangement joins TRBV4-1 to TRBJ1-2; D unclear. CDR3 length: 16 amino acids. Trimming cost V 0 bases and J 1 base, with 12 bases left between them. CDR1 and CDR2 (germline): MGHRA, YSYEKL. The CDR3 sequence is CASSQEPENNNYGYTF. CDR3 bases: TGCGCCAGCAGCCAAGAACCGGAGAACAATAACTATGGCTACACCTTC.

The genes are TRBV15 and TRBJ1-3; the match to TRBD1 covers 11 bases. CDR3 length: 18 amino acids. The V segment lost 1 base and the J segment 0 bases; nucleotides outside the gene matches: 5. Germline loops: CDR1 LNHNV, CDR2 YYDKDF (reference sequence). This CDR3 reads CATSRVYGQGASGNTIYF. CDR3 in DNA: TGTGCCACCAGCAGAGTGTACGGACAGGGGGCCTCTGGAAACACCATATATTTT.

V usage is TRBV7-9 and J usage is TRBJ1-4, with no clear D. The CDR3 spans 16 residues. Per the germline V gene, CDR1 is SEHNR and CDR2 is FQNEAQ (reference sequence). V shed 2 bases and J shed 7 bases, with 17 bases lying between them. As DNA, the CDR3 is TGTGCCAGCAGCTTAAGGTTTCAGGCGACCCTTGAAAAACTGTTTTTT. This gives the protein CASSLRFQATLEKLFF.

The rearrangement uses TRBV6-2 or TRBV6-3 and TRBJ2-7; D may be TRBD1 (5 bases). Germline V gives CDR1 MNHEY, CDR2 SVGEGT. The CDR3 extends over 14 amino acids. V lost 6 bases and J lost 3, with 15 bases in between. The CDR3 loop is CASRGWGSGYEQYF. CDR3 sequence (DNA): TGTGCCAGCAGGGGTTGGGGCAGTGGCTACGAGCAGTACTTC.

This clonotype was counted a few times. The chain uses TRBV12-3 or TRBV12-4 and TRBJ2-1; D uncertain. CDR3 length equals 12 residues. V was shortened by 7 bases and J by 3 bases, with 7 bases between the two germline ends. Here the CDR3 reads CASTLGYNEQFF. The CDR3 DNA sequence: TGTGCCAGCACCCTTGGCTACAATGAGCAGTTCTTC.

This clonotype has just a few counts. The chain is built from TRBV5-1 and TRBJ1-6, with D uncertain. This CDR3 region has 16 residues. CDR1 SGHRS and CDR2 YFSETQ come from the germline V gene. Between the trimmed V and J ends, which lost 4 bases and 9 bases, there was a span of 20 bases. The CDR3 sequence: CASSNGWGTLRSPLHF. Written as DNA, the CDR3 is TGCGCCAGCAGCAATGGGTGGGGAACACTCCGTTCACCCCTCCACTTT.

The chain uses TRBV27 and TRBJ2-7, with 8 bases fitting TRBD1. Germline values: CDR1 MNHEY, CDR2 SMNVEV (reference sequence). The CDR3 contains 13 residues. V trimming: 6 bases; J trimming: 6 bases; junction bases outside the gene matches: 7. This CDR3 is CASRLTGGVEQYF. CDR3 sequence (DNA): TGTGCCAGCAGGCTAACAGGGGGAGTCGAGCAGTACTTC.

The rearrangement joins TRBV5-1 to TRBJ2-3; TRBD2 matches at 12 bases. This CDR3 comprises 17 residues. The trim removed 4 bases at V and 2 bases at J, leaving 8 bases unmatched. Germline V lookup: CDR1 SGHRS, CDR2 YFSETQ. CDR3 in DNA: TGCGCCAGCAGCCCCCCGACTAGCGGGGGAGCCACAGATACGCAGTATTTT. The encoded protein is CASSPPTSGGATDTQYF.